Sequencing of this T cell receptor (beta chain) was carried out in a study of molecular identifiers for immune sequencing clone quantification. Study-wide findings and caveats: Whereas naive cells kept under 1% of molecules in clones above 20 RNA copies, such clones held over 97% in effectors.

The authors built bulk TCR libraries by previously described methods with listed TCR primers. TCRdb recomputed calls from the PCR reads with MiXCR, one row per CDR3 protein. The repertoire holds about 640,000 distinct CDR3 sequences, less than 20% seen once, with 0.85% in the top ten. Naive CD8 sequencing libraries were generated from approximately 20,000 to 1,000,000 sorted cells, with 10%, 30% or 50% RNA as input. Sorting selected naive CD8 T cells with a CD8+CD4-CCR7+CD45RA+ phenotype. This clonotype was counted many times. Antigen unknown. The CDR3 has 16 amino acids. V was cut by 1 base and J by 0 bases, with 11 bases left in between. Germline V lookup: CDR1 MGHDK, CDR2 SYGVNS.

The chain recombines TRBV25-1 with TRBJ2-3, with D uncertain. This TCR derives from a human donor in good health. Some libraries in this study had Jurkat cell RNA spiked in. The sample comprised naive CD8+ T cells from blood, with Jurkat cell RNA spiked in. Subset of the sample: FACS-sorted CD8+CD4-CCR7+CD45RA+ naive T cells. As DNA, the CDR3 is TGTGCCAGCAGTGAATGGTCGTTAGAGAGCACAGATACGCAGTATTTT. This translates into CASSEWSLESTDTQYF. Full variable domain (rest looked up from reference TRBV25-1 and TRBJ2-3): EADIYQTPRYLVIGTGKKITLECSQTMGHDKMYWYQQDPGMELHLIHYSYGVNSTEKGDLSSESTVSRIRTEHFPLTLESARPSHTSQYLCASSEWSLESTDTQYFGPGTRLTVL.